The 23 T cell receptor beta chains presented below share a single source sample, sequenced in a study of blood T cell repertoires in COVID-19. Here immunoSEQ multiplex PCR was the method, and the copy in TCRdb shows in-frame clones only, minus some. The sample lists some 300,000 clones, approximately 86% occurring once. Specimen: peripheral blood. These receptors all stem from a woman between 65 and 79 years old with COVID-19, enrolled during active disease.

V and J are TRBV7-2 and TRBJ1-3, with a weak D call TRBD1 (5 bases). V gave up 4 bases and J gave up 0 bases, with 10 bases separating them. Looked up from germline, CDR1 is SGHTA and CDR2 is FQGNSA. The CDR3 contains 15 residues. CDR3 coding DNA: TGTGCCAGCAGCTCCCAGACAGCCTCTGGAAACACCATATATTTT. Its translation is CASSSQTASGNTIYF.

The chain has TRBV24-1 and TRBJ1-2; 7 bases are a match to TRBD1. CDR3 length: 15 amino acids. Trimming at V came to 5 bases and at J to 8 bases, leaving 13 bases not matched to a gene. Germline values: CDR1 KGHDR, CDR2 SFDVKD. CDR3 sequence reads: CATSGETGRTGGYTF. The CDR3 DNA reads TGTGCCACCAGTGGGGAGACAGGGAGGACGGGAGGCTACACCTTC.

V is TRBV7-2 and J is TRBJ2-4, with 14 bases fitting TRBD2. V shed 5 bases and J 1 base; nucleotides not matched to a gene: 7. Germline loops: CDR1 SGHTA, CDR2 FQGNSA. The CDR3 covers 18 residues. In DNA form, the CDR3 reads TGTGCCAGCAGCGGCAGACTAGCGGGGGGGTCGGCCAAAAACATTCAGTACTTC. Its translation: CASSGRLAGGSAKNIQYF. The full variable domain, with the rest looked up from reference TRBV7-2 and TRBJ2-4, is GAGVSQSPSNKVTEKGKDVELRCDPISGHTALYWYRQSLGQGLEFLIYFQGNSAPDKSGLPSDRFSAERTGGSVSTLTIQRTQQEDSAVYLCASSGRLAGGSAKNIQYFGAGTRLSVL.

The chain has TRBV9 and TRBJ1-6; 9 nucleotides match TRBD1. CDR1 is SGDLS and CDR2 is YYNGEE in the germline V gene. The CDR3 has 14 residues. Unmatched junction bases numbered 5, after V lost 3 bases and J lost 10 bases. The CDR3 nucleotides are TGTGCCAGCAGCGGGGGACAGGGATTCTCACCCCTCCACTTT. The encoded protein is CASSGGQGFSPLHF.

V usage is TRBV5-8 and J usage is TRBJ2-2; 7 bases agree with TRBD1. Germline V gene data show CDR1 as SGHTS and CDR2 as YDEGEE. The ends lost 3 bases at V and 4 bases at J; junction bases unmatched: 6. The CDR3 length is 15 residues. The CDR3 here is CASSWPGTVTGELFF. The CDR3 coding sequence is TGTGCCAGCAGCTGGCCCGGGACAGTCACCGGGGAGCTGTTTTTT.

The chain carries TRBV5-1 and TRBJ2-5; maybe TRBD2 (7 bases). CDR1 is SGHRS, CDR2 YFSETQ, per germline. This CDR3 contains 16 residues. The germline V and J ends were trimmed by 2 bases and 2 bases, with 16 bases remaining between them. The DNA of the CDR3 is TGCGCCAGCAGCTTACGCCCGCGGGGGCCGCAAGAGACCCAGTACTTC. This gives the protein CASSLRPRGPQETQYF. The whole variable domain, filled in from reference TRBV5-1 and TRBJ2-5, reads KAGVTQTPRYLIKTRGQQVTLSCSPISGHRSVSWYQQTPGQGLQFLFEYFSETQRNKGNFPGRFSGRQFSNSRSEMNVSTLELGDSALYLCASSLRPRGPQETQYFGPGTRLLVL.

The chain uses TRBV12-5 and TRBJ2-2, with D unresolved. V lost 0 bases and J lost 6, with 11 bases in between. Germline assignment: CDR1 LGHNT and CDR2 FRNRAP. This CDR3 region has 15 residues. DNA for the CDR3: TGTGCTAGTGGTTTGGTAACAGATACCCCCGGGGAGCTGTTTTTT. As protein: CASGLVTDTPGELFF.

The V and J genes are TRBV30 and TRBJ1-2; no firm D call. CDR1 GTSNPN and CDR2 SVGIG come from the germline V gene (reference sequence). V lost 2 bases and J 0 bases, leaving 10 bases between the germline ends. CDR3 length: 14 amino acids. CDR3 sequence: CAWSLRFPNYGYTF. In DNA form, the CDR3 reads TGTGCCTGGAGTTTGAGGTTCCCTAACTATGGCTACACCTTC.

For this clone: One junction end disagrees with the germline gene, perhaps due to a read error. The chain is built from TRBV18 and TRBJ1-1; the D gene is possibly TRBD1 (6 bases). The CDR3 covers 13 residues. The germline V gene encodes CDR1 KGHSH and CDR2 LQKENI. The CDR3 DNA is TGTGTCAGCTCACCTCAACAGGGAGATGAAGCTTTCTTT. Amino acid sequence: CVSSPQQGDEAFF.

CDR3 bases: TGCGCCAGCAGCCTTGGGACAGGATCCTACGAGCAGTACTTC. It encodes CASSLGTGSYEQYF. This chain joins TRBV4-1 and TRBJ2-7; 8 positions agree with TRBD1. The CDR3 is made up of 14 amino acids. V lost 4 bases to trimming and J lost 1 base; unmatched junction nucleotides: 3. The V gene's germline CDR1 is MGHRA and CDR2 YSYEKL.

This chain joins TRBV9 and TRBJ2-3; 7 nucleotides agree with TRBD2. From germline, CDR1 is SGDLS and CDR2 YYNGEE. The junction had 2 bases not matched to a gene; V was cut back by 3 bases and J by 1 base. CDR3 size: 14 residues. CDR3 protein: CASSEAGRTDTQYF. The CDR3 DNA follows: TGTGCCAGCAGCGAAGCGGGGCGCACAGATACGCAGTATTTT. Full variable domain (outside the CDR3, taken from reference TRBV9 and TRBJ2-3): DSGVTQTPKHLITATGQRVTLRCSPRSGDLSVYWYQQSLDQGLQFLIQYYNGEERAKGNILERFSAQQFPDLHSELNLSSLELGDSALYFCASSEAGRTDTQYFGPGTRLTVL.

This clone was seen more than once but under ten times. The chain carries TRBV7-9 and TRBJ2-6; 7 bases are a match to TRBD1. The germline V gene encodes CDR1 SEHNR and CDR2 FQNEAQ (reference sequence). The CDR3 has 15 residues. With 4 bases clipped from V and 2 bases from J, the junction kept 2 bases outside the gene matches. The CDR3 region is CASSYQGAGANVLTF. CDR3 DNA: TGTGCCAGCAGCTATCAGGGGGCTGGGGCCAACGTCCTGACTTTC. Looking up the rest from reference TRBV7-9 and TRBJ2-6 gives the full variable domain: DTGVSQNPRHKITKRGQNVTFRCDPISEHNRLYWYRQTLGQGPEFLTYFQNEAQLEKSRLLSDRFSAERPKGSFSTLEIQRTEQGDSAMYLCASSYQGAGANVLTFGAGSRLTVL.

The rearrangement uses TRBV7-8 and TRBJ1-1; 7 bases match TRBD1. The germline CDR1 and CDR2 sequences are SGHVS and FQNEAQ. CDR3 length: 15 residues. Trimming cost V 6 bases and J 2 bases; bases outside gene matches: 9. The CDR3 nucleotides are TGTGCCAGCAGAGCCCAGGGACAGCTAAACACTGAAGCTTTCTTT. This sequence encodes CASRAQGQLNTEAFF.

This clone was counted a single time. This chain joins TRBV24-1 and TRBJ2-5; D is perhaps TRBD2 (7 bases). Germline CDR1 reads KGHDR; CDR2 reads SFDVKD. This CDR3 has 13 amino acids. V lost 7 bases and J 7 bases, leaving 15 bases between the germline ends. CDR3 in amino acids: CATSQNREGTQYF. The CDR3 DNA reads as TGTGCCACCAGCCAAAACAGGGAGGGGACCCAGTACTTC.

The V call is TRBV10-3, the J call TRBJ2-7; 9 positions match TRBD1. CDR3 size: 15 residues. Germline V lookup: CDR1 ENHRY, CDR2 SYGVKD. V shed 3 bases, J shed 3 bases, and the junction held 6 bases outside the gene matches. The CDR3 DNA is TGTGCCATCAGTGAAAGGGGACAGGGTATCTACGAGCAGTACTTC. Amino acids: CAISERGQGIYEQYF.

The DNA for the CDR3 is TGTGCCACCCGATCGGGGACAGGGGGAACCTACGAGCAGTACTTC. This translates into CATRSGTGGTYEQYF. The V gene is TRBV10-3, the J gene TRBJ2-7; 11 bases fit TRBD1. Trimming cost V 10 bases and J 2 bases; bases outside gene matches: 10. This CDR3 comprises 15 residues. Looked up from germline, CDR1 is ENHRY and CDR2 is SYGVKD.

The CDR3 DNA follows: TGCACCAGCAGCCAGGAGATAGCGGGGGAAGGAGAAGAGACCCAGTACTTC. Encoded protein: CTSSQEIAGEGEETQYF. The V gene is TRBV1, the J gene TRBJ2-5; the table names TRBD2, a call not compared with the DNA. TRBV1 is a pseudogene. This CDR3 region has 17 residues.

For the CDR3, the DNA is TGTGCCAGTTCATTGGCGGGCCAGGTAGGGGGCTACACCTTC. Translated: CASSLAGQVGGYTF. The chain carries TRBV19 and TRBJ1-2; no clear D gene. This CDR3 contains 14 residues. V was clipped by 8 bases and J by 8 bases, with 21 bases between them. From germline, CDR1 is LNHDA and CDR2 SQIVND (reference sequence).

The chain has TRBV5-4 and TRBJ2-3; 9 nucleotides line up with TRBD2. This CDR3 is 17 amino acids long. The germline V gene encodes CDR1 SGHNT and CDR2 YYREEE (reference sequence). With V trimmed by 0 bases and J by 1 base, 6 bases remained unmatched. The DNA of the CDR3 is TGTGCCAGCAGCTTGGACGGACTAGCGTGGGGCACAGATACGCAGTATTTT. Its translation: CASSLDGLAWGTDTQYF.

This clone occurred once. CDR3 residues: CAITGGMSTNEQFF. The CDR3 nucleotides are TGTGCCATCACGGGCGGGATGTCGACCAATGAGCAGTTCTTC. This chain links TRBV10-3 with TRBJ2-1, with D tentatively TRBD2 (6 bases). The CDR3 loop spans 14 amino acids. From germline, CDR1 is ENHRY and CDR2 SYGVKD. The germline V and J ends were trimmed by 7 bases and 6 bases, with 16 bases remaining between them.

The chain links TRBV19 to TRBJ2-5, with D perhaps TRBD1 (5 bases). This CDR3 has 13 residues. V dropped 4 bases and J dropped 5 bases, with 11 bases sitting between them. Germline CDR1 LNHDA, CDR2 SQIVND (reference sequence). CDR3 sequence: CASSTTEIETQYF. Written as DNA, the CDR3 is TGTGCCAGTAGTACGACAGAAATCGAGACCCAGTACTTC.

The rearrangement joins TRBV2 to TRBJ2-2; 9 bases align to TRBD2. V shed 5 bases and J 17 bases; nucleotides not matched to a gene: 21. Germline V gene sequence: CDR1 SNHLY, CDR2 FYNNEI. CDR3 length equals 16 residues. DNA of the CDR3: TGTGCCAGCAGTCCCAACGTAGCGGGGGCAGGCAGGTGCTGTTTTTTT. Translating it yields CASSPNVAGAGRCCFF.

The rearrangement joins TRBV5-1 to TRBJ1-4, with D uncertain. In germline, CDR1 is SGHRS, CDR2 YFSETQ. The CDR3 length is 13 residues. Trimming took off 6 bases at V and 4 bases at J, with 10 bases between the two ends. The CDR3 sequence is CASKETFNEKLFF. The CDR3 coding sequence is TGCGCCAGCAAGGAGACCTTTAATGAAAAACTGTTTTTT.